This TCR beta chain came from a study of early T cells in non-severe SARS-CoV-2 infection (dated by TCRdb to the early 2020s). Background for the entire study: Bulk RNA from unsorted whole blood was used for TCR sequencing, so alpha and beta chains could not be paired. The study at large found these results: VDJdb matching was skewed toward anti-spike CD8 responses and likely underestimated virus-specific expansions by missing private and CD4 specificities.

Library generation was performed with 5' RACE. The reads were generated on a NextSeq 500. The TCR library protocol attached unique molecular identifiers to individual cDNA molecules to correct for sequencing error and PCR bias. TCR alpha and beta chains were both sequenced, and the abundances of alpha and beta sequences in each sample were closely correlated with each other. As for how the authors treated the data: Decombinator V4 was used to annotate the V gene, J gene and CDR3 of the TCR sequences. TCRs were defined as expanded if a significant change between any two time points was detected under a Poisson model with p below 0.0001. TCR abundances were normalised to the total number of TCRs sequenced per sample and expressed as counts per million. TRAV1-2 paired with TRAJ12, TRAJ20 or TRAJ33 defined MAIT TCRs, while TRAV10 paired with TRAJ18 defined iNKT TCRs. VDJdb, accessed 1 November 2021, was searched for CMV, EBV and SARS-CoV-2 annotated TCRs, with TCRs annotated for multiple antigens excluded. TCRdb applied fastp at Q25 and MiXCR to the public reads, then kept only in-frame beta chains. CDR3 protein duplicates are merged, each entry listing the most common genes and DNA. Here the V and J calls rest on TCRdb's processing, not on the authors' analysis. This sample gives around 60,000 distinct CDR3 sequences in total; about 12% of them show up just once. Together, the top ten hold roughly a tenth of the sample.

Per the germline V gene (reference sequence), SGHKS is the CDR1 and YYEKEE is the CDR2. The CDR3 contains 17 residues, cysteine and phenylalanine counted. Left in the record is the CDR3 DNA by itself, 51 bases read in frame from the first base. V loses 0 bases, J loses 0 bases, and the germline ends lie 10 bases apart. The study was a case-control design nested within a healthcare worker cohort in London, UK, with weekly nasopharyngeal swab PCR tests and blood sampling. Between 23 and 31 March 2020, the week of the UK lockdown, healthcare workers were enrolled and then followed up weekly for as long as 16 weeks. Comments on this clonotype: The antigen it binds to is not known. Base qualities were left out, and no much larger clone turns up one base away.

The sequenced sample consisted of whole blood. The clonotype originates from an adult who was a healthcare worker with PCR-confirmed SARS-CoV-2 infection or an uninfected control (not recorded which). In this chain, TRBV5-5 is recombined with TRBJ1-6, with the D gene uncertain. At the DNA level, the sequence is TGTGCCAGCAGCTTGGACACCGCGAGCTCCTATAATTCACCCCTCCACTTT. Protein translation: CASSLDTASSYNSPLHF.